The TCR beta chain under discussion was sequenced for a study of blood T cells in healthy people across ages. Study results and caveats: Considered underestimates were the diversity estimates obtained from one million T cells. Naive CD4+ cells and diversity were both higher in long-lived donors than in aged donors.

Alongside a J-beta primer mix, a sample-barcoded 5' primer served in a second PCR lasting about 7 to 11 cycles. The template-switch adaptor, which had 12 random nucleotides, put a tag on each cDNA molecule. TCRdb re-derived calls from the 5' RACE reads in MiXCR, one entry per CDR3 protein. Counted here are hundreds of thousands of distinct CDR3 sequences, 58% occurring once; the ten biggest clones make up 20% to 25%. This clonotype was seen more than once but under ten times. Its antigen is unknown. Germline V lookup: CDR1 GTSNPN, CDR2 SVGIG (reference sequence). The CDR3 consists of 12 residues. V lost 2 bases to trimming and J lost 7 bases, with 11 bases between them.

The specimen was blood. The V call is TRBV30, the J call TRBJ2-5, with a tentative D call TRBD1 (6 bases). This TCR was sampled from a man aged 25-40 years in good health. Here the CDR3 reads CAWSTPTGTQYF. The CDR3 DNA reads TGTGCCTGGAGTACACCGACAGGGACCCAGTACTTC.